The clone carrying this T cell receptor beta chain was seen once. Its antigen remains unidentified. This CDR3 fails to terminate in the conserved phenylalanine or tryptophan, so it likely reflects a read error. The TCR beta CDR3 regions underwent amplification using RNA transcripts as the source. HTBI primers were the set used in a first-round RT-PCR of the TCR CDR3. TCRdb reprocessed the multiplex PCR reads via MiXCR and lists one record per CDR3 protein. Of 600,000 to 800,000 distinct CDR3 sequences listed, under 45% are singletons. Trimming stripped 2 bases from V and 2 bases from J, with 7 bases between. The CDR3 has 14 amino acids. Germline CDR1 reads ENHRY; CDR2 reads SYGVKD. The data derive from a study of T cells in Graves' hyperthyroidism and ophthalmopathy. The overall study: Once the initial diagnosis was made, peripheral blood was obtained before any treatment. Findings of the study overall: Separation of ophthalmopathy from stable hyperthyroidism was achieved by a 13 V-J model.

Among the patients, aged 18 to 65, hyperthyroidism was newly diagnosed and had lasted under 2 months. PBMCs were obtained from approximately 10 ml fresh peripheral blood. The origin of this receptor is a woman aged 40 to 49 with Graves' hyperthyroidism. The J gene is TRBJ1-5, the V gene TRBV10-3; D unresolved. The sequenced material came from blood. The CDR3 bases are TGTGCCATCAGTGAGCGGGCAGGCAATCAGCCCCAGCATCTT. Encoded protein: CAISERAGNQPQHL.